These T cell receptor beta chains were read from a single sample in a study of human T cells and chemical hapten exposure. Each CDR3 protein gets one entry after TCRdb re-called the RACE reads with MiXCR. This table has approximately 97,000 distinct CDR3 sequences, over 10% appearing once. Sequenced here: whole blood, sampled in connection with sensitization to the hapten diphenylcyclopropenone (DPC). The origin of the receptors is a woman aged 40 to 55 with alopecia areata. Some clones in this sample may be carry-over from other donors' samples. The CDR3 runs from the conserved cysteine through the conserved F or W. The order of the fields is J gene, clone size, V gene, D gene, CDR3 DNA, CDR3 protein. The D gene is left open where the match is weak. Clone sizes are given selectively: once, few, many, or a class where the clone is expanded.

TRBJ1-1,-,TRBV29-1,-,TGCAGCGTTGAAGATGGGATGTACGTTGCGGAAGCTTTCTTT,CSVEDGMYVAEAFF
TRBJ1-1,few,TRBV7-2,TRBD1,TGTGCCAGCAGGGAACTCGGACAGGGAGGCACTGAAGCTTTCTTT,CASRELGQGGTEAFF
TRBJ1-1,-,TRBV10-3,TRBD1,TGTGCCATCAGGAAGGGACAGGGTACCACTGAAGCTTTCTTT,CAIRKGQGTTEAFF
TRBJ2-3,few,TRBV6-2/TRBV6-3,-,TGTGCCAGCAGTTACTCGTCCCAGCTGAGCACAGATACGCAGTATTTT,CASSYSSQLSTDTQYF
TRBJ1-3,-,TRBV29-1,-,TGCAGCGATGGCGTGGACTCTGGAAACACCATATATTTT,CSDGVDSGNTIYF
TRBJ1-1,many,TRBV7-9,-,TGTGCCAGCAGCTTAGGAGAGAGGAACACTGAAGCTTTCTTT,CASSLGERNTEAFF
TRBJ2-3,-,TRBV20-1,-,TGCAGTGCTAGTTCTAAACGCGATAGCACAGATACGCAGTATTTT,CSASSKRDSTDTQYF
TRBJ2-2,few,TRBV6-2/TRBV6-3,TRBD1,TGTGCCAGCAGTTACTCCGGGACAGGGATGCCCGGGGAGCTGTTTTTT,CASSYSGTGMPGELFF
TRBJ2-7,-,TRBV7-2,-,TGTGCCAGCAGCTCCCGGACAACGGGCGACCACGAGCAGTACTTC,CASSSRTTGDHEQYF
TRBJ2-7,many,TRBV12-3/TRBV12-4,TRBD2,TGTGCCAGCACCCCAAGGGGGGGCAATAGCGGGGCCGAGCAGTACTTC,CASTPRGGNSGAEQYF
TRBJ2-7,few,TRBV6-2/TRBV6-3,-,TGTGCCAGCAGTTACTCGACCCTGCCACACGAGCAGTACTTC,CASSYSTLPHEQYF